This passage covers 9 T cell receptor beta chains from one sample sequenced in a study of CD8 T cells in Susac syndrome. A quantity of about 0.5 to 1 ug RNA underwent reverse transcription using random hexamers. TCRdb re-called the immunoSEQ multiplex PCR reads through MiXCR, storing one row per CDR3 protein. The sample yields 400,000 to 550,000 distinct CDR3 sequences, about 85% seen once. The sample was CD8+ T cells from PBMCs. Receptor source: a human donor with multiple sclerosis.

The chain uses TRBV19 and TRBJ2-1, with 10 bases matching TRBD2. Unmatched junction bases numbered 6, after V lost 3 bases and J lost 7 bases. CDR1 is LNHDA and CDR2 is SQIVND in the germline V gene (reference sequence). This CDR3 has 15 amino acids. For the CDR3, the DNA is TGTGCCAGTAGTATCATGGCTAGCGGGAGTAATGAGCAGTTCTTC. Translation: CASSIMASGSNEQFF. The variable domain in full, with the rest retrieved from reference TRBV19 and TRBJ2-1, is DGGITQSPKYLFRKEGQNVTLSCEQNLNHDAMYWYRQDPGQGLRLIYYSQIVNDFQKGDIAEGYSVSREKKESFPLTVTSAQKNPTAFYLCASSIMASGSNEQFFGPGTRLTVL.

The table lists this clonotype with a few counts. The chain carries TRBV6-5 and TRBJ2-3; no clear D gene. V shed 3 bases and J shed 2 bases, with 6 bases lying between them. The CDR3 length is 13 residues. The germline CDR1 and CDR2 sequences are MNHEY and SVGAGI. In nucleotides, the CDR3 is TGTGCCAGCAGTTATTCCCACACAGATACGCAGTATTTT. It codes for CASSYSHTDTQYF.

The J gene is TRBJ2-7, the V gene TRBV27; D unresolved. The length of the CDR3 is 13 residues. Germline V gene data show CDR1 as MNHEY and CDR2 as SMNVEV (reference sequence). V was trimmed by 5 bases and J by 7 bases, leaving 15 bases between them. CDR3 in amino acids: CASSPLSPKEQYF. In DNA form, the CDR3 reads TGTGCCAGCAGTCCGCTGTCCCCGAAGGAGCAGTACTTC.

The rearrangement joins TRBV9 to TRBJ2-1; D may correspond to TRBD1 or TRBD2 (5 bases each). The germline V gene encodes CDR1 SGDLS and CDR2 YYNGEE. V shed 0 bases and J shed 8 bases, with 9 bases lying between them. The CDR3 length is 13 residues. CDR3 sequence reads: CASSVGGLDEQFF. The CDR3, as DNA: TGTGCCAGCAGCGTAGGGGGGTTAGATGAGCAGTTCTTC.

This chain joins TRBV30 and TRBJ2-1; D is uncertain. The length of the CDR3 is 11 residues. Germline V lookup: CDR1 GTSNPN, CDR2 SVGIG (reference sequence). Deletions cut 0 bases from V and 10 bases from J, with 7 bases between. Written as DNA, the CDR3 is TGTGCCTGGAGTGTTTCTTTGGAGCAGTTCTTC. This encodes CAWSVSLEQFF. The full variable domain, completed using reference TRBV30 and TRBJ2-1, is SQTIHQWPATLVQPVGSPLSLECTVEGTSNPNLYWYRQAAGRGLQLLFYSVGIGQISSEVPQNLSASRPQDRQFILSSKKLLLSDSGFYLCAWSVSLEQFFGPGTRLTVL.

This chain uses TRBV24-1 with TRBJ2-1; 9 bases line up with TRBD2. Germline V gene lookup returns CDR1 KGHDR and CDR2 SFDVKD. After removal of 4 bases from V and 9 bases from J, the junction contained 6 bases not matched to a gene. This CDR3 region has 14 residues. The CDR3 protein is CATSDIGTSSEQFF. For the CDR3, the DNA is TGTGCCACCAGTGACATAGGGACTAGCTCTGAGCAGTTCTTC.

The J gene is TRBJ2-2, the V gene TRBV9, with D perhaps given as TRBD1 or TRBD2 (6 bases each). Germline assignment: CDR1 SGDLS and CDR2 YYNGEE. With 3 bases removed from V and 4 bases from J, the gap between germline ends came to 13 bases. The CDR3 length is 15 residues. CDR3 DNA sequence: TGTGCCAGCAGCGAGGAGGGGGATTTCACCGGGGAGCTGTTTTTT. It translates to CASSEEGDFTGELFF.

The J gene is TRBJ2-7, the V gene TRBV19; 8 nucleotides align to TRBD1. The germline gives CDR1 LNHDA, CDR2 SQIVND (reference sequence). After removal of 4 bases from V and 3 bases from J, the junction contained 5 bases not matched to a gene. CDR3 length equals 14 residues. The CDR3: CASSNTGQVYEQYF. The CDR3 nucleotides read TGTGCCAGTAGTAACACGGGACAGGTCTACGAGCAGTACTTC.

This chain connects TRBV27 to TRBJ2-3; D not resolved. This CDR3 region has 16 residues. The germline V gene has CDR1 MNHEY and CDR2 SMNVEV (reference sequence). Between the trimmed V and J ends, which lost 2 bases and 0 bases, there was a span of 12 bases. The CDR3 sequence is CASSLPGSASTDTQYF. The CDR3 bases are TGTGCCAGCAGTTTACCCGGATCAGCTAGCACAGATACGCAGTATTTT.